These T cell receptor beta chains were read from a single sample in a study of T cell responses to AZD1222 COVID-19 vaccine. Some clones are missing from TCRdb's copy, which holds only in-frame ones; the method was immunoSEQ multiplex PCR. This table has about 120,000 clones, over 75% appearing once. This specimen consisted of peripheral blood, obtained on day 0 of AZD1222 vaccination. The origin of the receptors is an adult in good health. Each CDR3 is given with its conserved first and last residue. The D gene is left open where the match is weak. Some rows have no size entry. The others give once, few or many, or a class for an expanded clone.

d_call cdr3_length j_call clone_size v_call cdr3_aa cdr3_nt
TRBD2 13 TRBJ2-1 . TRBV7-3 CASRGASGNEQFF TGTGCCAGCCGAGGGGCTAGCGGTAATGAGCAGTTCTTC
TRBD2 19 TRBJ2-1 . TRBV14 CASSPRGLAGHQTNYEQFF TGTGCCAGCAGCCCGCGGGGGCTAGCGGGACACCAAACGAACTATGAGCAGTTCTTC
. 12 TRBJ1-6 . TRBV24-1 CATSEVGSPLHF TGTGCCACCAGTGAGGTTGGTTCACCCCTCCACTTT
TRBD1 14 TRBJ2-3 . TRBV7-2 CASSLEGQSDTQYF TGTGCCAGCAGCTTAGAGGGACAGAGCGATACGCAGTATTTT
TRBD2 14 TRBJ2-1 . TRBV29-1 CSVVSSGRYNEQFF TGCAGCGTCGTCTCTAGCGGGCGATACAATGAGCAGTTCTTC
. 11 TRBJ2-5 . TRBV10-3 CAISAQETQYF TGTGCCATCAGTGCCCAAGAGACCCAGTACTTC
. 16 TRBJ2-1 . TRBV18 CASSKGLGAYGNEQFF TGTGCCAGCTCCAAAGGGCTAGGGGCATATGGGAATGAGCAGTTCTTC
TRBD2 11 TRBJ2-7 . TRBV11-2 CASRGGGEQYF TGTGCCAGCCGCGGGGGGGGTGAGCAGTACTTC
TRBD1 17 TRBJ1-2 . TRBV19 CASSIVLRDSSNYGYTF TGTGCCAGTAGTATAGTCTTAAGGGACAGCTCTAACTATGGCTACACCTTC
TRBD1 14 TRBJ1-5 . TRBV10-3 CAISGTGPNQPQHF TGTGCCATCAGTGGGACAGGACCCAATCAGCCCCAGCATTTT
. 12 TRBJ2-2 . TRBV12-5 CASGLATGELFF TGTGCTAGTGGTTTGGCCACCGGGGAGCTGTTTTTT
TRBD2 16 TRBJ2-2 many TRBV4-1 CASSPLEGGGAGELFF TGCGCCAGCAGCCCCCTTGAAGGCGGGGGAGCCGGGGAGCTGTTTTTT
TRBD1 15 TRBJ2-2 . TRBV2 CASSGDRGYTGELFF TGTGCCAGCAGTGGGGACAGGGGCTACACCGGGGAGCTGTTTTTT
. 13 TRBJ2-5 . TRBV27 CASSLTSQETQYF TGTGCCAGCAGTTTAACGAGTCAAGAGACCCAGTACTTC
. 15 TRBJ2-7 . TRBV5-6 CASSFYTTGRYEQYF TGTGCCAGCAGCTTTTATACCACAGGGCGATACGAGCAGTACTTC
TRBD1 17 TRBJ1-2 few TRBV25-1 CASSSRTGKGFGYGYTF TGTGCCAGCAGTAGTCGGACAGGGAAAGGTTTTGGCTATGGCTACACCTTC
. 11 TRBJ2-7 . TRBV6-5 CASRVKNEQYF TGTGCCAGTAGAGTCAAGAACGAGCAGTACTTC
. 13 TRBJ1-2 . TRBV12-3/TRBV12-4 CASSFGENYGYTF TGTGCCAGCAGTTTCGGTGAGAACTATGGCTACACCTTC
. 13 TRBJ1-2 . TRBV20-1 CSASSGSGYGYTF TGCAGTGCTAGTTCCGGATCTGGGTATGGCTACACCTTC
. 17 TRBJ2-2 few TRBV21-1 CASSKHTADNNTGELFF TGTGCCAGCAGCAAACACACGGCAGATAATAACACCGGGGAGCTGTTTTTT
TRBD1 14 TRBJ1-1 . TRBV6-5 CASNPGQGNTEAFF TGTGCCAGCAACCCGGGACAGGGGAACACTGAAGCTTTCTTT
TRBD1 14 TRBJ1-5 . TRBV11-1 CASSHGQGDQPQHF TGTGCCAGCAGTCACGGACAGGGTGATCAGCCCCAGCATTTT
TRBD1 16 TRBJ2-7 . TRBV5-1 CASSLEGGTRQDEQYF TGCGCCAGCAGCTTGGAAGGGGGCACCCGGCAAGACGAGCAGTACTTC
TRBD1 15 TRBJ2-1 few TRBV5-4 CASSLAPTGMDEQFF TGTGCCAGCAGCTTGGCCCCGACAGGGATGGATGAGCAGTTCTTC
. 12 TRBJ1-2 . TRBV30 CAWSVRRDGYTF TGTGCCTGGAGTGTGAGGCGCGATGGCTACACCTTC
. 14 TRBJ1-5 . TRBV6-5 CASSSTGHRQPQHF TGTGCCAGCAGTTCTACAGGGCACCGTCAGCCCCAGCATTTT
. 12 TRBJ2-7 . TRBV7-9 CASSSAGREQYF TGTGCCAGCAGCTCAGCGGGCCGGGAGCAGTACTTC
. 16 TRBJ1-1 . TRBV18 CASSPGQTSMNTEAFF TGTGCCAGCTCACCCGGACAGACAAGCATGAACACTGAAGCTTTCTTT
. 13 TRBJ2-5 once TRBV7-9 CASSLASEETQYF TGTGCCAGCAGCTTAGCTAGTGAAGAGACCCAGTACTTC
. 13 TRBJ1-1 . TRBV9 CASSSRPNTEAFF TGTGCCAGCAGCTCTCGACCGAACACTGAAGCTTTCTTT
. 12 TRBJ1-4 . TRBV9 CARRGDNEKLFF TGTGCCAGGCGGGGCGACAATGAAAAACTGTTTTTT
. 14 TRBJ2-7 . TRBV27 CASRPGRGTREQYF TGTGCCAGCAGGCCGGGTCGGGGTACGCGGGAGCAGTACTTC
. 15 TRBJ2-7 . TRBV12-1 CASSPRGRDNHEQYF TGTGCCAGCAGCCCCCGCGGCAGGGATAACCACGAGCAGTACTTC
. 15 TRBJ1-1 . TRBV7-9 CASSLGDGMNTEAFF TGTGCCAGCAGCTTAGGGGACGGAATGAACACTGAAGCTTTCTTT
. 15 TRBJ2-7 . TRBV4-2 CASSQYSGIAYEQYF TGTGCCAGCAGCCAATATTCAGGAATAGCCTACGAGCAGTACTTC
TRBD1 14 TRBJ2-3 . TRBV18 CASSPGQGADTQYF TGTGCCAGCTCACCAGGGCAGGGGGCGGATACGCAGTATTTT
. 14 TRBJ2-5 once TRBV7-3 CASSIGRESQTQYF TGTGCCAGCAGCATTGGACGGGAGAGCCAGACCCAGTACTTC
TRBD1 13 TRBJ1-5 . TRBV12-3/TRBV12-4 CASSFRGPQPQHF TGTGCCAGCAGTTTCAGGGGGCCGCAGCCCCAGCATTTT
TRBD1 15 TRBJ1-2 . TRBV16 CASSRGQGSNYGYTF TGTGCCAGCAGCCGAGGACAGGGATCTAACTATGGCTACACCTTC
. 12 TRBJ2-7 . TRBV19 CASSIPPYEQYF TGTGCCAGTAGTATCCCCCCCTACGAGCAGTACTTC
TRBD2 11 TRBJ2-7 . TRBV6-1 CASSTSGAQYF TGTGCCAGCAGTACTAGCGGCGCGCAGTACTTC
TRBD1 15 TRBJ2-3 . TRBV5-5 CASSFMDRGTDTQYF TGTGCCAGCAGCTTTATGGACAGGGGCACAGATACGCAGTATTTT
. 13 TRBJ2-2 . TRBV14 CASSQLNTGELFF TGTGCCAGCAGCCAGTTGAACACCGGGGAGCTGTTTTTT
. 13 TRBJ2-1 . TRBV10-3 CATGIQGANEQFF TGTGCCACCGGGATTCAGGGCGCTAATGAGCAGTTCTTC
. 16 TRBJ2-7 . TRBV4-3 CASSHGRHRDTYEQYF TGCGCCAGCAGCCACGGGCGGCACAGGGACACCTACGAGCAGTACTTC
. 14 TRBJ2-2 . TRBV18 CASSPPAHAGELFF TGTGCCAGCTCACCTCCGGCCCATGCGGGGGAGCTGTTTTTT
TRBD2 13 TRBJ2-3 . TRBV19 CASSIGGLYTQYF TGTGCCAGTAGTATAGGGGGACTATATACGCAGTATTTT
TRBD1 14 TRBJ1-2 once TRBV30 CAWNNPGGADGYTF TGTGCCTGGAACAATCCAGGGGGCGCAGATGGCTACACCTTC
. 14 TRBJ1-1 once TRBV11-2 CASSFQGMDTEAFF TGTGCCAGCAGCTTCCAGGGGATGGACACTGAAGCTTTCTTT
. 15 TRBJ1-5 . TRBV7-9 CASSLADSPNQPQHF TGTGCCAGCAGCTTAGCGGACAGCCCCAATCAGCCCCAGCATTTT
TRBD1 15 TRBJ2-7 . TRBV28 CASSLRDREMGEQYF TGTGCCAGCAGTTTAAGGGACAGGGAAATGGGGGAGCAGTACTTC
TRBD1 14 TRBJ1-1 . TRBV28 CASNAGTGETEAFF TGTGCCAGCAACGCCGGGACAGGGGAGACTGAAGCTTTCTTT
TRBD2 17 TRBJ2-7 . TRBV10-3 CAIRLGLAGGPGGEQYF TGTGCCATCCGACTAGGACTAGCGGGGGGGCCGGGTGGCGAGCAGTACTTC